A single sample gave rise to the 18 T cell receptor beta chains below, sequenced in a study of blood T cells in healthy people across ages. Using a J-beta primer mix together with a sample-barcoded 5' primer, a second PCR was run for roughly 7 to 12 cycles. From the 5' RACE reads, TCRdb called clonotypes with MiXCR, one entry per CDR3 protein. Of about 1.5 million distinct CDR3 sequences listed, around two fifths are singletons. Sequenced sample: blood. The receptors were sampled from a woman aged 18-29 years in good health.

V gene TRBV4-1 combines with J gene TRBJ2-1, with TRBD1 identical over 10 bases. The ends lost 7 bases at V and 7 bases at J; junction bases unmatched: 10. There are 15 residues in the CDR3. CDR1 MGHRA and CDR2 YSYEKL come from the germline V gene. The chain's CDR3 is CASTSAGTGVNEQFF. CDR3 nucleotides: TGCGCCAGCACCTCAGCCGGGACAGGGGTAAATGAGCAGTTCTTC.

This clonotype was counted only a few times. J is TRBJ2-5 and V is TRBV27, with D possibly matching TRBD2 (5 bases). The germline gives CDR1 MNHEY, CDR2 SMNVEV (reference sequence). Trimming pared 3 bases from V and 5 bases from J, leaving 16 bases between. CDR3 length equals 15 residues. This chain's CDR3 is CASSLSLTRRETQYF. The CDR3 DNA reads TGTGCCAGCAGTTTGTCGCTAACTAGAAGGGAGACCCAGTACTTC.

This chain links TRBV12-3 or TRBV12-4 with TRBJ1-4; no clear D. This CDR3 is 14 amino acids long. The V end was cut by 3 bases, the J end by 8 bases, with 13 bases between. CDR3 sequence: CASSLDLAREKLFF. Here the CDR3 DNA reads TGTGCCAGCAGTTTGGATCTGGCGAGAGAAAAACTGTTTTTT.

The chain carries TRBV20-1 and TRBJ1-2, with D uncertain. V was trimmed by 5 bases and J by 7 bases, leaving 11 bases between them. Germline V gene data show CDR1 as DFQATT and CDR2 as SNEGSKA (reference sequence). This CDR3 contains 11 residues. Here the CDR3 DNA reads TGCAGTGCTCTAAGGGATGGTGGCTACACCTTC. This codes for CSALRDGGYTF.

This chain links TRBV20-1 with TRBJ1-2; D call uncertain. The CDR3 totals 16 residues. From germline, CDR1 is DFQATT and CDR2 SNEGSKA (reference sequence). The V end was cut by 3 bases, the J end by 2 bases, with 19 bases between. Here the CDR3 DNA reads TGCAGTGCTAGCCTACCGGGTGGCAGAGCGAACTATGGCTACACCTTC. It yields the protein CSASLPGGRANYGYTF.

The J gene is TRBJ1-6, the V gene TRBV5-1; 8 bases fit TRBD1. V lost 4 bases to trimming and J lost 12 bases; unmatched junction nucleotides: 6. The CDR3 has 13 amino acids. Germline V gene sequence: CDR1 SGHRS, CDR2 YFSETQ. CDR3 protein: CASSGGQGGPLHF. DNA for the CDR3: TGCGCCAGCAGCGGCGGACAGGGAGGACCCCTCCACTTT.

This chain joins TRBV20-1 and TRBJ2-1; D possibly corresponds to TRBD2 (5 bases). The CDR3 totals 11 residues. Germline V CDR1 and CDR2: DFQATT, SNEGSKA (reference sequence). This CDR3 reads CRVEASNEQFF. The CDR3 DNA reads as TGCAGGGTGGAGGCTTCGAATGAGCAGTTCTTC.

V is TRBV5-1 and J is TRBJ2-7; D possibly corresponds to TRBD1 (7 bases). The V end lost 4 bases, the J end lost 3 bases, and 17 bases lay between the germline ends. CDR1 SGHRS and CDR2 YFSETQ come from the germline V gene. The length of the CDR3 is 15 residues. CDR3 region: CASSLQGGKHYEQYF. DNA for the CDR3: TGCGCCAGCAGCCTGCAGGGGGGCAAACACTACGAGCAGTACTTC.

At least ten counts were recorded for this clonotype. V usage is TRBV5-5 and J usage is TRBJ2-5; D is uncertain. The germline V gene has CDR1 SGHKS and CDR2 YYEKEE (reference sequence). The CDR3 is 13 residues long. Trimming pared 5 bases from V and 4 bases from J, leaving 12 bases between. The CDR3 sequence: CASSSWTVETQYF. The CDR3 DNA is TGTGCCAGCAGTTCGTGGACGGTAGAGACCCAGTACTTC.

The chain joins TRBV20-1 to TRBJ2-7; no definite D call. CDR1 and CDR2 (germline): DFQATT, SNEGSKA (reference sequence). Trimming shortened V by 3 bases and J by 3 bases, and 6 bases separated the two germline ends. There are 11 residues in the CDR3. The CDR3 is CSASNNYEQYF. In DNA, the CDR3 is TGCAGTGCTAGTAACAACTACGAGCAGTACTTC.

The chain uses TRBV5-1 and TRBJ1-2, with D perhaps TRBD1 (5 bases). Germline CDR1 reads SGHRS; CDR2 reads YFSETQ. Trimming removed 0 bases at V and 6 bases at J, with 15 bases between. This CDR3 region has 15 residues. CDR3 sequence: CASSLAPGTVNGYTF. The CDR3 nucleotides read TGCGCCAGCAGCTTGGCCCCCGGGACGGTGAATGGCTACACCTTC.

This clonotype has a handful of counts. The genes are TRBV12-3 or TRBV12-4 and TRBJ1-1, with a tentative D call TRBD1 (6 bases). The V and J ends lost 6 bases and 5 bases respectively, with 19 bases between them. This CDR3 region has 15 residues. The CDR3 DNA follows: TGTGCCAGCAGACCCCCCTGGGGGCGGGGTACTGAAGCTTTCTTT. This codes for CASRPPWGRGTEAFF.

With respect to this clonotype: A read error may produce the germline difference seen at one junction end. The gene calls are TRBV7-7 and TRBJ2-5; TRBD2 matches 8 bases. The CDR3 is 13 amino acids. CDR1 and CDR2 (germline): SSHAT, FNYEAQ (reference sequence). CDR3: CASSLAGPNEQYF. The CDR3 coding sequence is TGTGCTAGCAGCTTAGCGGGGCCCAATGAGCAGTACTTC.

Here the CDR3 reads CSALPLLAGAQETQFF. DNA for the CDR3: TGCAGTGCTCTCCCCCTACTAGCGGGGGCCCAAGAGACCCAGTTCTTC. The J gene is TRBJ2-5, the V gene TRBV20-1, with TRBD2 matching 11 bases. The J call is in doubt because the DNA end fits TRBJ2-1 better. Looked up from germline, CDR1 is DFQATT and CDR2 is SNEGSKA (reference sequence). The CDR3 loop spans 16 amino acids.

The gene calls are TRBV25-1 and TRBJ2-7; D might be TRBD1 (6 bases). CDR3 size: 14 residues. Trimming cost V 4 bases and J 2 bases, with 12 bases left between them. Germline V gene data show CDR1 as MGHDK and CDR2 as SYGVNS. CDR3 sequence: CASSVTRDTYEQYF. CDR3 coding DNA: TGTGCCAGCAGTGTGACCCGGGACACCTACGAGCAGTACTTC.

This rearrangement joins TRBV29-1 to TRBJ2-1; no definite D call. The V gene lost 4 bases and the J gene lost 0 bases, with 10 bases spanning the gap. This CDR3 region has 14 residues. CDR1 and CDR2 (germline): SQVTM, ANQGSEA. The DNA of the CDR3 is TGCAGCGTTGGGCCCGGCAGCTCCTACAATGAGCAGTTCTTC. Translation: CSVGPGSSYNEQFF.

The chain is built from TRBV6-5 and TRBJ1-6, with a possible D match to TRBD1 (5 bases). The CDR3 consists of 16 residues. Germline V lookup: CDR1 MNHEY, CDR2 SVGAGI. The V end was cut by 0 bases, the J end by 5 bases, with 11 bases between. The CDR3 sequence is CASSYSWAGHNSPLHF. In nucleotides, the CDR3 is TGTGCCAGCAGTTACTCGTGGGCAGGGCATAATTCACCCCTCCACTTT.

V gene TRBV27 combines with J gene TRBJ2-2; 10 positions agree with TRBD2. Germline lookup yields CDR1 MNHEY and CDR2 SMNVEV (reference sequence). Trimming took 7 bases from V and 5 from J; bases not matched to a gene: 10. The length of the CDR3 is 16 residues. CDR3 nucleotide sequence: TGTGCCAGCACCTCGGCTAGCGGGAGTAGAACCGGGGAGCTGTTTTTT. It is translated as CASTSASGSRTGELFF.